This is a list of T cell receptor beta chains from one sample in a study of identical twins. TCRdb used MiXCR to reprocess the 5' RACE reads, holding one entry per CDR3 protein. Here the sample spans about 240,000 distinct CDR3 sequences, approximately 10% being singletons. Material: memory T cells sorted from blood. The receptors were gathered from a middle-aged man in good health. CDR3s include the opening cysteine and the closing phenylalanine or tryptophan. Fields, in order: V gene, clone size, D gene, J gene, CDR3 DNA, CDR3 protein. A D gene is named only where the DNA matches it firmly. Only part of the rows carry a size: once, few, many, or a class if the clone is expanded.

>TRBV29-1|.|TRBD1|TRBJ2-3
TGCAGCGTTGAAGGCAGGGGGAAGGGGTCAGATACGCAGTATTTT
CSVEGRGKGSDTQYF
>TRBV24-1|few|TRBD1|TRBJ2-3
TGTGCCACCAGTGAAGCAGGGGGCCTCGATACGCAGTATTTT
CATSEAGGLDTQYF
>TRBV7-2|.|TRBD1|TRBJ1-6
TGTGCCAGCAGCACAGGACAGGAGGAAAATTCACCCCTCCACTTT
CASSTGQEENSPLHF
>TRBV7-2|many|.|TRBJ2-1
TGTGCCAGCAGCTTAGGGGGGGGACAGTCCTACAATGAGCAGTTCTTC
CASSLGGGQSYNEQFF
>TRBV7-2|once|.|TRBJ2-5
TGTGCCAGCAGCTTACAGGGGAGCGGCCAAGAGACCCAGTACTTC
CASSLQGSGQETQYF
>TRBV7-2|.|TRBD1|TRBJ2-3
TGTGCCAGCAGCTTAGCCGGGACAGCGACTGGTACAGATACGCAGTATTTT
CASSLAGTATGTDTQYF
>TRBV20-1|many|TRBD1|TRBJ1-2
TGCAGTGCTTCGGGGGGACAGGGGGCCAGAACCACCTTC
CSASGGQGARTTF
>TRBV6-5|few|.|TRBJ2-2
TGTGCCAGCAGTTATGGGGGAACCGGGGAGCTGTTTTTT
CASSYGGTGELFF
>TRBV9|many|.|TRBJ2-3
TGTGCCAGCAGTCCAAGGGGGAGGGTGTACACAGATACGCAGTATTTT
CASSPRGRVYTDTQYF
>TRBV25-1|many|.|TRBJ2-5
TGTGCCAGCCAGATGGAGGAGACCCAGTACTTC
CASQMEETQYF
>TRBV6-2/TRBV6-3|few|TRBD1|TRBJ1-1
TGTGCCAGCAGTAAATGGACAGGGGGCATGAACACTGAAGCTTTCTTT
CASSKWTGGMNTEAFF
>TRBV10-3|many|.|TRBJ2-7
TGTGCCATCAGTGAGTCTTGGGGCGCCTACTACGAGCAGTACTTC
CAISESWGAYYEQYF
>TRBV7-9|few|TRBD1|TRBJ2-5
TGTGCCAGCAGCACCCGGACAGGTATCCAAGAGACCCAGTACTTC
CASSTRTGIQETQYF
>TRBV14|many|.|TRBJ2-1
TGTGCCAGCAGCCATCCACGGGACTTAAGCTCCTACAATGAGCAGTTCTTC
CASSHPRDLSSYNEQFF
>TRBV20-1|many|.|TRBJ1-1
TGCAGTGCTAGAATTGCGACCCCTAACACTGAAGCTTTCTTT
CSARIATPNTEAFF
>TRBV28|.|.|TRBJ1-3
TGTGCCAGCAGTCCGGGGGACTCTGGAAACACCATATATTTT
CASSPGDSGNTIYF
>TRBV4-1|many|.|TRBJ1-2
TGCGCCAGCAGCCGGGGGGACACTGACTATGGCTACACCTTC
CASSRGDTDYGYTF
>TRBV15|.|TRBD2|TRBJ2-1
TGTGCCACCAGCCACAAGGGCAAGCGGGGTTACAATGAGCAGTTCTTC
CATSHKGKRGYNEQFF
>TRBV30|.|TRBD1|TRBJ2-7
TGTGCCTGGAGCAACTTCCGGGACAGACACTCCTACGAGCAGTACTTC
CAWSNFRDRHSYEQYF
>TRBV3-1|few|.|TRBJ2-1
TGTGCCAGCAGCCATGTAGAGGCTAGCACTGAGCAGTTCTTC
CASSHVEASTEQFF
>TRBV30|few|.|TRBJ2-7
TGTGCCTGGAGCGGAGGGCCTACAAGGACCTACGAGCAGTACTTC
CAWSGGPTRTYEQYF
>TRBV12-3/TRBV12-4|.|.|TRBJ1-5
TGTGCCAGCAGTTTCCTAGGTAGCAATCAGCCCCAGCATTTT
CASSFLGSNQPQHF
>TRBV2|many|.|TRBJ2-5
TGTGCCAGCAGAAGGGCCGACAGAGTGTACCAAGAGACCCAGTACTTC
CASRRADRVYQETQYF
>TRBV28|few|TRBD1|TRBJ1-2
TGTGCCAGCAGTTCCATCCGGACAGGGGGTGACTATGGCTACACCTTC
CASSSIRTGGDYGYTF
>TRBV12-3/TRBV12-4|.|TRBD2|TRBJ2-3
TGTGCCAGCAGTTTGCCAGCGGGGGGGCCCCTGAGCACAGATACGCAGTATTTT
CASSLPAGGPLSTDTQYF
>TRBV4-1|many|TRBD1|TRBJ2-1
TGCGCCAGCAGCCAGACCACAGGGGGTAATGAGCAGTTCTTC
CASSQTTGGNEQFF
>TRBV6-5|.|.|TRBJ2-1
TGTGCCAGCATTAATGAAGGGGGGCTTTCCTACAATGAGCAGTTCTTC
CASINEGGLSYNEQFF
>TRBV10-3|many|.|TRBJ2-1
TGTGCCATCAGTCCCTCAGGGCAGAAGAACAATGAGCAGTTCTTC
CAISPSGQKNNEQFF
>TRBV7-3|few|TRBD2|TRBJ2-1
TGTGCCAGCAGCTTAAGCGGGAGCTTGGCGTACAATGAGCAGTTCTTC
CASSLSGSLAYNEQFF
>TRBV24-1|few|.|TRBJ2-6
TGTGCCACCAGAGGCCCCGGGGCCAACGTCCTGACTTTC
CATRGPGANVLTF
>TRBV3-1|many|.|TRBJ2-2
TGTGCCAGCAGCCGGACGGCGGCGGACACCGGGGAGCTGTTTTTT
CASSRTAADTGELFF
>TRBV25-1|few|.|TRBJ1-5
TGTGCCAGCAGTGAATTATCCGGTATGGGAGCCCAGCATTTT
CASSELSGMGAQHF
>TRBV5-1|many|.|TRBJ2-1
TGCGCCAGCAGGGTGGGGTGGGGAAGTAGTAAAGCTGAATACAATGAGCAGTTCTTC
CASRVGWGSSKAEYNEQFF
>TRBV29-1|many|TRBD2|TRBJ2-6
TGCAGCGTTGAAGGTGGCGAGCGGGAGTACTCTGGGGCCAACGTCCTGACTTTC
CSVEGGEREYSGANVLTF
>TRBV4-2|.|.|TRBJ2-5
TGTGCCAGCAGCCAAGATGGGGACTTCTACGGAGGAGAGACCCAGTACTTC
CASSQDGDFYGGETQYF
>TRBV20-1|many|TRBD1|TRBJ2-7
TGCAGTGCTTACCGGGACAGCTACGAGCAGTACTTC
CSAYRDSYEQYF
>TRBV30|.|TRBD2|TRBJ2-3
TGTGCCTGGACGGGACTAGCGTTGACAGATACGCAGTATTTT
CAWTGLALTDTQYF
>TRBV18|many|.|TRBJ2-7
TGTGCCAGCTCACCCGAGCAAGTCTCCTACGAGCAGTACTTC
CASSPEQVSYEQYF
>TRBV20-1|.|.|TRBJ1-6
TGCAGTGCTAGCCCGGGGGGTGGGACACATAATTCACCCCTCCACTTT
CSASPGGGTHNSPLHF
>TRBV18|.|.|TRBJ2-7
TGTGCCAGCTCACCGCAGGGGAAAGAGCAGTACTTC
CASSPQGKEQYF
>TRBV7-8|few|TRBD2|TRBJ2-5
TGTGCCAGCAGCCTCAGTAGCGGGATGGATCAAGAGACCCAGTACTTC
CASSLSSGMDQETQYF
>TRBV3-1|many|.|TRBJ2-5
TGTGCCAGCAGCCAAGGCGAGGACCAAGGGACCCAGTACTTC
CASSQGEDQGTQYF
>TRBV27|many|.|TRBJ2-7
TGTGCCAGCAGTTTGGTCTACCGGGGCGAGCAGTACTTC
CASSLVYRGEQYF
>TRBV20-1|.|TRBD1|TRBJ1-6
TGCAGTGCTAGGGGACAGAATAATTCACCCCTCCACTTT
CSARGQNNSPLHF
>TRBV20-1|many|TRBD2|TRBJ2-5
TGCAGTGCTAGACCCGGGACAGTTAGCGGGAGGGCCCAAGAGACCCAGTACTTC
CSARPGTVSGRAQETQYF
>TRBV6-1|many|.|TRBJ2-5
TGTGCCAGCAGTGAAGCGCAGGGATTAAGAGAGACCCAGTACTTC
CASSEAQGLRETQYF
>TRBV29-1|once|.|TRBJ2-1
TGCAGCGTTGTGCTGGGTTACAATGAGCAGTTCTTC
CSVVLGYNEQFF
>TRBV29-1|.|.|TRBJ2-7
TGCAGCGTTGAGGCAGGCTCCTACGAGCAGTACTTC
CSVEAGSYEQYF
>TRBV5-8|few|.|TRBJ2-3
TGTGCCAGCAGCTTTGGGACTGGAACAGATACGCAGTATTTT
CASSFGTGTDTQYF
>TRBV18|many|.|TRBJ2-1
TGTGCCAGCTCCCCAAGCCCGGAGGGCGTCTACAATGAGCAGTTCTTC
CASSPSPEGVYNEQFF
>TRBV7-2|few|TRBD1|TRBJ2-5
TGTGCCAGCAGCTTGACAGGGTGGGCTGAGACCCAGTACTTC
CASSLTGWAETQYF